This TCR beta chain was captured by sequencing in a study of T cell repertoires in cytomegalovirus infection (dated by TCRdb to about 2019). A note on the overall study: Donor HLA type was relevant to the analysis, because carriage of CMV infection together with the matching HLA type was indicated by public TCR beta signatures. Overall study results and their limits: In both this cohort and an independent roughly 330-donor cohort, the cumulative frequency of public TCR beta family members distinguished carriers of CMV infection plus the relevant HLA type. The ex vivo response was dominated by HLA-C-restricted CMV-specific TCR beta clonotypes, which also provided the single most frequent clonotype in two of eight donors.

Sequencing instrument: Illumina HiSeq 1500. The raw public reads went through TCRdb reprocessing: fastp at Q25, MiXCR clone calling, in-frame beta chains kept. Each entry is one CDR3 protein sequence, shown with its most common DNA and genes. The sample table lists roughly 630,000 distinct CDR3 sequences, 20% to 30% of them with a count of one. The ten largest account for approximately 8.2% of the sample. Notes on this clonotype: Its antigen has not been determined. Per-base qualities were not stored, and no clone one base away is much larger.

Source material: CD8+ T cells from PBMCs. The receptor's source is a human donor in good health (CMV status not recorded). Some clones in this sample may be carry-over from other donors' samples.

Read as DNA, the sequence is TGTGCCAGCAGCGCCGTAGGACTAGCGGGGGGCCAGAACACCGGGGAGCTGTTTTTT. It is translated as CASSAVGLAGGQNTGELFF. The sequence links TRBV7-3 to TRBJ2-2, and TRBD2 matches 14 of the central bases. CDR3 length: 19 amino acids, cysteine to phenylalanine. Solely the CDR3 DNA is kept, with 57 bases framed from the first base. For CDR1 and CDR2, the germline V gene lists SGHTA and FQGTGA. Here V drops 5 bases and J drops 1 base, and the junction holds 9 bases not matched to any gene.